This TCR beta chain was observed in a study of OX40 agonist ivuxolimab in advanced cancers. Study summary: Males comprised roughly four fifths of the group, whose mean age was roughly 60 years (range about 20 to 79).

V dropped 8 bases and J dropped 2 bases, with 16 bases sitting between them. This CDR3 spans 15 amino acids. Germline V gene data show CDR1 as MNHEY and CDR2 as SMNVEV (reference sequence). Study outcomes and limitations: Both CD4+ and CD8+ T cell populations in blood had undergone clonal expansion by week 6 at 0.1 to 3.0 mg/kg.

The table came from immunoSEQ multiplex PCR; TCRdb's copy has only in-frame clones and leaves some out. Altogether 9,000 to 13,000 clones are present, about 82% being singletons, with the ten largest covering about 10%. For this clone: No antigen is known for it.

The input for sequencing was CD4+ or CD8+ T cells sorted from blood, taken in a trial of the OX40 agonist ivuxolimab. The chain recombines TRBV27 with TRBJ2-1, with D hard to call. The receptor was isolated from an adult with an advanced solid tumor such as melanoma, head and neck, liver or kidney cancer. CDR3 loop: CASCSDSSPYNEQFF. CDR3 nucleotides: TGTGCCAGCTGCTCTGACTCTTCACCCTACAATGAGCAGTTCTTC.